Each of the 13 T cell receptor beta chains below was sequenced from the same sample in a study of identical twins. A single record per CDR3 protein comes from TCRdb applying MiXCR to the 5' RACE reads. The table records some 730,000 distinct CDR3 sequences, around a sixth of them present only once. These data were also reused for a study on T cells expressing NK-cell markers.

Sequenced material: PBMCs. The receptors stem from a woman aged 18-29 years in good health.

This clonotype was counted ten times or more. J is TRBJ2-1 and V is TRBV12-3 or TRBV12-4; 9 positions agree with TRBD1. CDR3 length: 15 amino acids. Germline trimming cut 5 bases from V and 7 bases from J; bases unmatched to any gene: 9. CDR3 sequence: CASSPDRGGWNEQFF. CDR3 sequence (DNA): TGTGCCAGCAGTCCCGACAGGGGGGGTTGGAATGAGCAGTTCTTC.

The CDR3 is CASSYSRRDTDTQYF. As DNA, the CDR3 is TGTGCCAGCAGTTACTCGAGGCGAGACACAGATACGCAGTATTTT. The chain joins TRBV6-2 or TRBV6-3 to TRBJ2-3; D unresolved. V was shortened by 0 bases and J by 2 bases, with 9 bases between the two germline ends. CDR3 length: 15 amino acids. Germline V gene data show CDR1 as MNHEY and CDR2 as SVGEGT.

The CDR3 coding sequence is TGCGCCAGCAGTGAAAGTAGGGGCGGGCAGCCCCAGCATTTT. The encoded protein is CASSESRGGQPQHF. The genes are TRBV10-2 and TRBJ1-5, with D perhaps matching TRBD1 (5 bases). V was shortened by 3 bases and J by 7 bases, with 13 bases between the two germline ends. The length of the CDR3 is 14 residues. CDR1 is WSHSY and CDR2 is SAAADI in the germline V gene.

CDR3 in DNA: TGCAGCGTTGAAGACATAAGGGGGGGCACCGGGGAGCTGTTTTTT. Protein: CSVEDIRGGTGELFF. The chain is built from TRBV29-1 and TRBJ2-2; D is possibly TRBD2 (7 bases). Trimming took 0 bases from V and 4 from J, leaving 12 bases between them. Germline CDR1 and CDR2: SQVTM and ANQGSEA. CDR3 length equals 15 residues.

The chain carries TRBV28 and TRBJ2-7, with D possibly called TRBD1 or TRBD2 (5 bases each). CDR3 length equals 14 residues. V was clipped by 6 bases and J by 6 bases, with 18 bases between them. Germline values: CDR1 MDHEN, CDR2 SYDVKM. The CDR3 sequence is CASSRDGPFAEQYF. The CDR3 bases are TGTGCCAGCAGCCGGGACGGCCCCTTCGCCGAGCAGTACTTC.

V usage is TRBV11-2 and J usage is TRBJ2-5, with 10 bases matching TRBD1. Germline values: CDR1 SGHAT, CDR2 FQNNGV. The CDR3 length is 15 residues. J lost 4 bases, V lost 5 bases, and 7 bases had no gene match. As DNA, the CDR3 is TGTGCCAGCAGCACCGGGACAGGGGTTTCAGAGACCCAGTACTTC. This codes for CASSTGTGVSETQYF.

This chain connects TRBV7-2 to TRBJ2-1; D possibly corresponds to TRBD2 (6 bases). There are 15 residues in the CDR3. Per the germline V gene, CDR1 is SGHTA and CDR2 is FQGNSA. V lost 1 base, J lost 8 bases, and 15 bases lay in between. CDR3 sequence: CASSLVSLASDEQFF. Written as DNA, the CDR3 is TGTGCCAGCAGCTTAGTATCCCTAGCGAGCGATGAGCAGTTCTTC.

This clonotype was observed a handful of times. V gene TRBV7-8 combines with J gene TRBJ2-7; D gene unclear. The germline gives CDR1 SGHVS, CDR2 FQNEAQ. The CDR3 sequence is 18 residues long. Trimming shortened V by 5 bases and J by 2 bases, and 25 bases separated the two germline ends. The CDR3 reads CASSKTVRWERRTYEQYF. The CDR3 DNA follows: TGTGCCAGCAGCAAGACCGTTCGATGGGAACGAAGAACCTACGAGCAGTACTTC.

The chain links TRBV7-9 to TRBJ1-6; 7 bases agree with TRBD1. The V gene's germline CDR1 is SEHNR and CDR2 FQNEAQ (reference sequence). The V and J ends lost 0 bases and 10 bases, in that order; junction bases with no gene match: 6. CDR3 length equals 15 residues. DNA of the CDR3: TGTGCCAGCAGCTTAGCGCGGGCAGGGGGATCACCCCTCCACTTT. Translated, it gives CASSLARAGGSPLHF.

The chain couples TRBV19 to TRBJ1-5; D perhaps matches TRBD1 (6 bases). Germline CDR1 LNHDA, CDR2 SQIVND (reference sequence). The CDR3 is 16 residues long. The V gene lost 8 bases and the J gene lost 3 bases, with 20 bases spanning the gap. The CDR3 region has the DNA TGTGCCAGTTGGGGGCGCGGGGCGGGTTCCAATCAGCCCCAGCATTTT. Amino acid sequence: CASWGRGAGSNQPQHF.

CDR3 amino acids: CASRSVTNEQFF. CDR3 DNA: TGTGCCAGTAGATCAGTTACTAATGAGCAGTTCTTC. The rearrangement joins TRBV6-5 to TRBJ2-1; D is unclear. Germline V gene sequence: CDR1 MNHEY, CDR2 SVGAGI. V dropped 9 bases and J dropped 7 bases, with 13 bases sitting between them. The CDR3 is 12 amino acids.

This clonotype came up a few times. The chain has TRBV7-2 and TRBJ1-6; no clear D. The ends were cut back, 1 base at V and 0 bases at J, with 7 bases in the middle. Germline loops: CDR1 SGHTA, CDR2 FQGNSA. The length of the CDR3 is 16 residues. The CDR3: CASSLVGSSYNSPLHF. In nucleotides, the CDR3 is TGTGCCAGCAGCTTAGTTGGGAGCTCCTATAATTCACCCCTCCACTTT.

The chain links TRBV3-1 to TRBJ2-7; 7 bases are shared with TRBD1. Germline V gene lookup returns CDR1 LGHDT and CDR2 YNNKEL (reference sequence). The CDR3 covers 15 residues. The V segment lost 4 bases and the J segment 3 bases; nucleotides outside the gene matches: 9. The CDR3 DNA follows: TGTGCCAGCAGCCGCGCGACAGGGTCGTTCTACGAGCAGTACTTC. Its translation is CASSRATGSFYEQYF.